This T cell receptor delta chain was documented in a study of γδ T cells in repeated Plasmodium falciparum infection. Study-level information: Malian gammadelta TCRs were studied during no-transmission periods and across acute malaria episodes. Overall study results and limits: Vgamma9/Vdelta2+ repertoires stayed stably polyclonal over time and infection.

CDR1 and CDR2 from the germline V gene are TSWWSYY and QGS. V gave up 3 bases and J gave up 0 bases, with 20 bases separating them. The CDR3 totals 18 residues. Flow sorting of PBMC yielded separate Vgamma9/Vdelta2+ and Vdelta2-negative gammadelta T cell populations for bulk repertoire analysis. This clone has ten or more counts. Its target is unknown. TCRdb called clones from the multiplex PCR reads again using CATT. This table holds around 46,000 delta-chain clones, roughly 1.6% found once. The origin of this receptor is a pool of human donors (malaria-infected and uninfected, not separated). The source material was gamma-delta T cells from blood. V and J are TRDV1 and TRDJ1, with D perhaps TRDD3 (5 bases). The CDR3 coding sequence is TGTGCTCTTGGGGACCCTGTCACCGCTGGGAACTACACCGATAAACTCATCTTT. It translates to CALGDPVTAGNYTDKLIF.